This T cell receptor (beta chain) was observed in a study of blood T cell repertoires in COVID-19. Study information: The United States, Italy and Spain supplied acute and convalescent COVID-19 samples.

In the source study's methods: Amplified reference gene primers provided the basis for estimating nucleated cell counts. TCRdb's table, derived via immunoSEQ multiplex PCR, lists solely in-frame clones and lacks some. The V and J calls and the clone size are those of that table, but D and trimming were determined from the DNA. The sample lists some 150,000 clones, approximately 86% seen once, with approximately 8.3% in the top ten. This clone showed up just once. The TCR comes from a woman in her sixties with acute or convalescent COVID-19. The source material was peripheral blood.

The CDR3 region has the DNA TGTGCCAGTAGAGCGATTGGGACAGGGGCAGATACGCAGTATTTT. This gives the protein CASRAIGTGADTQYF. The chain has TRBV19 and TRBJ2-3; TRBD1 aligns across 10 bases. The length of the CDR3 is 15 residues. After removal of 6 bases from V and 4 bases from J, the junction contained 7 bases not matched to a gene. Germline-derived CDR1 and CDR2 are LNHDA and SQIVND (reference sequence).